The TCR beta chain described here comes from a study of T cell responses to AZD1222 COVID-19 vaccine. V lost 0 bases to trimming and J lost 0 bases, with 14 bases between them. Germline CDR1 reads SGHDT; CDR2 reads YYEEEE. The CDR3 is made up of 17 amino acids. This table comes from immunoSEQ multiplex PCR, and its TCRdb copy is limited to in-frame clones, with some not included. This repertoire shows 150,000 to 200,000 clones, approximately 93% found once; its top ten account for roughly 1.2%. This TCR came from an adult who received the AZD1222 COVID-19 vaccine. The source was peripheral blood, collected 28 days after the second AZD1222 dose. The V and J genes are TRBV5-6 and TRBJ2-3; D is unclear. The CDR3 nucleotides read TGTGCCAGCAGCTTGGGCGGAATTGGCCTTAGCACAGATACGCAGTATTTT. It specifies CASSLGGIGLSTDTQYF.